Listed below are T cell receptor beta chains from one sample, sequenced in a study of STAT5B mutations in CD4+ large granular lymphocyte leukemia. The assay was immunoSEQ multiplex PCR, and TCRdb's table has in-frame clones only and misses some. This table holds roughly 48,000 clones, under 80% found once. The sequenced sample was CD4+ T cells from blood buffy coats. The receptors stem from a human donor in good health. CDR3s include the opening cysteine and the closing phenylalanine or tryptophan. Fields, in order: clone size, V gene, J gene, D gene, CDR3 DNA, CDR3 protein. D genes are given only for firm matches. Clone size is given for some rows only: seen once, a few or many times, or a class if the clone is expanded.

>once|TRBV15|TRBJ1-2|-
TGTGCCACCAGCAGTGGGGACATAGCTAACTATGGCTACACCTTC
CATSSGDIANYGYTF
>-|TRBV5-4|TRBJ1-4|TRBD1
TGTGCCAGCAGCTTGACAGGGGTCAAAAATGAAAAACTGTTTTTT
CASSLTGVKNEKLFF
>-|TRBV6-6|TRBJ2-1|TRBD1
TGTGCCAGCAGCGACAGGGGCAATGAGCAGTTCTTC
CASSDRGNEQFF
>-|TRBV2|TRBJ2-1|TRBD2
TGTGCCAGCAGTGAGGCTAGCGGGGGGCTCAATGAGCAGTTCTTC
CASSEASGGLNEQFF
>-|TRBV10-3|TRBJ1-1|-
TGTGCCATCAGTGTCGGGGGGGCGTCCACTGAAGCTTTCTTT
CAISVGGASTEAFF
>few|TRBV10-3|TRBJ2-7|-
TGTGCCATCAGGGCACCCTCCTACGAGCAGTACTTC
CAIRAPSYEQYF
>few|TRBV20-1|TRBJ1-1|-
TGCAGTGCCGAAGGGAAGGGAGCTTTCTTT
CSAEGKGAFF
>-|TRBV14|TRBJ2-3|TRBD1
TGTGCCAGCAGCTTCCGGGACAGGGTCACAGATACGCAGTATTTT
CASSFRDRVTDTQYF
>-|TRBV28|TRBJ1-6|-
TGTGCCAGCAGTTTTAGGGGATCACCCCTCCACTTT
CASSFRGSPLHF
>few|TRBV6-5|TRBJ1-1|TRBD1
TGTGCCAGCAGTTACTTACAGGGGACCTCTGAAGCTTTCTTT
CASSYLQGTSEAFF
>-|TRBV21-1|TRBJ2-1|-
TGTGCCAGCAGCCACCGCAGGGTCGCGAATGAGCAGTTCTTC
CASSHRRVANEQFF
>-|TRBV5-1|TRBJ1-2|-
TGCGCCAGCAGTTCCGGCTGGGAGGCCTCTATGTCGACCTTC
CASSSGWEASMSTF
>-|TRBV7-2|TRBJ1-4|TRBD1
TGTGCCAGCAGCTTGACAGGGGGCAGTGAAAAACTGTTTTTT
CASSLTGGSEKLFF
>-|TRBV6-5|TRBJ1-1|-
TGTGCCAGCAGGCTCCTGGGGGGCACTGAAGCTTTCTTT
CASRLLGGTEAFF
>few|TRBV30|TRBJ1-6|-
TGTGCCTGGAGCCAGGGGTCGAATTCACCCCTCCACTTT
CAWSQGSNSPLHF
>-|TRBV6-6|TRBJ2-2|-
TGTGCCAGCAGTTCGCAGGGACCGACGAACACCGGGGAGCTGTTTTTT
CASSSQGPTNTGELFF
>-|TRBV6-5|TRBJ2-5|-
TGTGCCAGCAGTTACTCGATACCCGTTCAGAGCGAGACCCAGTACTTC
CASSYSIPVQSETQYF
>-|TRBV5-8|TRBJ2-2|-
TGTGCCAGCAGCTTTGCCGGGTTCACCGGGGAGCTGTTTTTT
CASSFAGFTGELFF
>-|TRBV15|TRBJ1-4|-
TGTGCCACCAGCAGAGATCAGGGCGTGGTAGAAAAACTGTTTTTT
CATSRDQGVVEKLFF
>-|TRBV6-1|TRBJ2-3|-
TGTGCCAGCAGACCCGGGGCTCAGAAAGCAGATACGCAGTATTTT
CASRPGAQKADTQYF
>-|TRBV7-9|TRBJ2-6|-
TGTGCCAGCAGCATCCAGGGTACTGGGGCCAACGTCCTGACTTTC
CASSIQGTGANVLTF